There are many counts of the clone carrying this T cell receptor beta chain. The antigen remains unidentified. The beta constant-region primer was an equimolar mix of two oligonucleotides covering TRBC1 and TRBC2. TCRdb called the UMI-ligation and nested PCR reads again in MiXCR, with one record for every CDR3 protein. The sample lists about 90,000 distinct CDR3 sequences; roughly 7% were seen once. The data were taken from a study of naive and memory T cell subsets. Study outcomes and limitations: Expression changes during T cell differentiation may affect RNA-based TCR counts. In CD4 and CD8 cells, diversity dropped from naive through EMRA.

CMV status came from CD4+ T cell IFNgamma after overnight CMV lysate stimulation of fresh PBMCs. Four subsets defined by CD45RA and CD27 were sorted after CD3, CD4, CD8 and live/dead staining. CDR1 is MNHEY and CDR2 is SMNVEV in the germline V gene (reference sequence). J was trimmed by 4 bases and V by 1 base; bases with no gene match: 0. This CDR3 has 14 residues. The sequence came from a human donor in good health. The sample taken for sequencing was central memory CD4+ T cells from blood. The genes are TRBV27 and TRBJ1-1; 10 nucleotides align to TRBD1. The CDR3 nucleotides read TGTGCCAGCAGTTTATGGACAGGGGGCACTGAAGCTTTCTTT. Amino acids: CASSLWTGGTEAFF.